Reported below is one T cell receptor (beta chain). The entry originates in a study of technical replicates of blood from a few donors. The CDR3 extends over 13 amino acids. CDR1 and CDR2 (germline): MNHNS, SASEGT. Trimming removed 6 bases from V and 11 bases from J; junction bases left unmatched: 11. This table comes from immunoSEQ multiplex PCR, and its TCRdb copy is limited to in-frame clones, with some not included. The table has approximately 85,000 clones, over 85% seen once; the top ten hold 0.26%. The sample taken for sequencing was T cells isolated from PBMCs. The TCR originated in a human donor in good health. The chain combines TRBV6-1 with TRBJ1-1; 8 nucleotides line up with TRBD1. The CDR3 bases are TGTGCCAGCAGCGGGACAGGAAAGCGGTGGGCTTTCTTT. Its translation: CASSGTGKRWAFF.